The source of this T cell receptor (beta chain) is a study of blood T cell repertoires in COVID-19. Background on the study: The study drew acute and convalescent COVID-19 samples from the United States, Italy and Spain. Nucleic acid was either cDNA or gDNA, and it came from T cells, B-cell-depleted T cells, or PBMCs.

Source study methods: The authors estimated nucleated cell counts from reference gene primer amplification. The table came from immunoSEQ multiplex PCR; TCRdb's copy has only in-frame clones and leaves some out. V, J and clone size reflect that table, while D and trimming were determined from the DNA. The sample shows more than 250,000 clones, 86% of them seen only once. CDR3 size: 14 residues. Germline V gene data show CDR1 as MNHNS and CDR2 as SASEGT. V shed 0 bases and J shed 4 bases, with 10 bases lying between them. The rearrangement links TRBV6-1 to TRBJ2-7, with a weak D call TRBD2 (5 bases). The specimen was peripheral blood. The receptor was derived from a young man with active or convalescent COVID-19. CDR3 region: CASSEAAEGYEQYF. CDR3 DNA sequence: TGTGCCAGCAGTGAAGCCGCAGAGGGATACGAGCAGTACTTC.